Listed here are 15 T cell receptor beta chains from one sample, sequenced in a study of shared clonotypes between healthy human individuals. Libraries were prepared by immunoSEQ multiplex PCR; TCRdb keeps only in-frame clonotypes and omits some of them. The sample consists of under 2.5 million clones, 85% to 95% of them appearing once. What was sequenced was naive CD4+ T cells from PBMCs. Sample subset: CD45RA+ positively selected. The receptors here all came from a man between 18 and 29 years old in good health. Some clones in this sample may be carry-over from other donors' samples.

This chain connects TRBV5-1 to TRBJ2-1; 7 bases match TRBD2. This CDR3 contains 16 residues. Trimming at V came to 1 base and at J to 6 bases, leaving 10 bases not matched to a gene. Germline CDR1 and CDR2: SGHRS and YFSETQ. The CDR3 sequence is CASSLFLLAGANEQFF. The CDR3 region has the DNA TGCGCCAGCAGCTTGTTTTTGTTAGCGGGTGCCAATGAGCAGTTCTTC. Based on the CDR3 plus reference TRBV5-1 and TRBJ2-1, the full variable domain is KAGVTQTPRYLIKTRGQQVTLSCSPISGHRSVSWYQQTPGQGLQFLFEYFSETQRNKGNFPGRFSGRQFSNSRSEMNVSTLELGDSALYLCASSLFLLAGANEQFFGPGTRLTVL.

The V gene is TRBV11-1, the J gene TRBJ2-2, with 8 bases lining up with TRBD1. The V segment lost 5 bases and the J segment 0 bases; nucleotides outside the gene matches: 2. Per germline, CDR1 SGHAT and CDR2 FQDESV (reference sequence). The CDR3 runs to 15 residues. The DNA for the CDR3 is TGTGCCAGCAGCGCGGGACAGGCGAACACCGGGGAGCTGTTTTTT. Its protein product is CASSAGQANTGELFF.

This clone was observed once. The chain couples TRBV5-1 to TRBJ2-3, with D possibly matching TRBD1 (5 bases). Trimming removed 2 bases at V and 6 bases at J, with 16 bases between. There are 15 residues in the CDR3. CDR1 SGHRS and CDR2 YFSETQ come from the germline V gene. The CDR3: CASSLGQGNSDTQYF. The CDR3, as DNA: TGCGCCAGCAGCTTAGGGCAGGGAAACTCCGATACGCAGTATTTT.

The V call is TRBV6-1, the J call TRBJ2-7, with 12 bases lining up with TRBD2. Germline lookup yields CDR1 MNHNS and CDR2 SASEGT. The ends lost 0 bases at V and 4 bases at J; junction bases unmatched: 4. The CDR3 extends over 16 amino acids. DNA of the CDR3: TGTGCCAGCAGTGAAGCGACTAGCGGGAGTATATACGAGCAGTACTTC. The encoded protein is CASSEATSGSIYEQYF.

To note about this clone: This same CDR3 is encoded by further DNA sequences in the sample. The chain's CDR3 is CASSYGGRETQYF. CDR3 DNA: TGTGCCAGCAGTTACGGGGGGCGCGAGACCCAGTACTTC. V is TRBV6-5 and J is TRBJ2-5; D is possibly TRBD1 or TRBD2 (6 bases each). This CDR3 contains 13 residues. The germline gives CDR1 MNHEY, CDR2 SVGAGI. With 2 bases removed from V and 5 bases from J, the gap between germline ends came to 9 bases.

For this clone: The same CDR3 also results from other DNA sequences found in this sample. V and J are TRBV6-6 and TRBJ1-1; a possible D gene is TRBD1 (6 bases). Germline assignment: CDR1 MNHNY and CDR2 SVGAGI (reference sequence). The CDR3 length is 13 residues. The germline V and J ends were trimmed by 6 bases and 5 bases, with 13 bases remaining between them. The CDR3 sequence: CASSKQGGTEAFF. CDR3 sequence (DNA): TGTGCCAGCAGCAAACAGGGAGGAACTGAAGCTTTCTTT.

Note on this clone: The identical CDR3 is also encoded by other nucleotide sequences in the sample. The CDR3 DNA is TGTGCCAGCAGTTACTCGGGGGGGGATGGCTACACCTTC. Amino acids: CASSYSGGDGYTF. The rearrangement uses TRBV6-5 and TRBJ1-2; a possible D gene is TRBD1 (5 bases). This CDR3 comprises 13 residues. V was shortened by 0 bases and J by 6 bases, with 8 bases between the two germline ends. Germline V gene sequence: CDR1 MNHEY, CDR2 SVGAGI.

The rearrangement uses TRBV28 and TRBJ2-3; unclear D gene. Germline lookup yields CDR1 MDHEN and CDR2 SYDVKM. Deletions cut 6 bases from V and 2 bases from J, with 15 bases between. The CDR3 is 15 residues long. CDR3 loop: CASSPSALLTDTQYF. CDR3 bases: TGTGCCAGCAGCCCTTCCGCACTACTCACAGATACGCAGTATTTT.

This clone has just one count. V usage is TRBV6-1 and J usage is TRBJ2-1, with 7 bases matching TRBD2. The CDR3 runs to 15 residues. Trimming at V came to 0 bases and at J to 4 bases, leaving 3 bases not matched to a gene. Germline V gene data show CDR1 as MNHNS and CDR2 as SASEGT. DNA for the CDR3: TGTGCCAGCAGTGAAGCGGCTAGCGGTTACAATGAGCAGTTCTTC. Protein sequence: CASSEAASGYNEQFF.

The chain links TRBV18 to TRBJ1-1; 8 bases fit TRBD1. CDR1 and CDR2 from the germline V gene are KGHSH and LQKENI. With V trimmed by 5 bases and J by 0 bases, 8 bases remained unmatched. The CDR3 contains 16 residues. CDR3 amino acids: CASSGTGEPMNTEAFF. The CDR3 coding sequence is TGTGCCAGCTCAGGGACAGGAGAACCTATGAACACTGAAGCTTTCTTT. The entire variable domain, with the rest obtained from reference TRBV18 and TRBJ1-1, is as follows: NAGVMQNPRHLVRRRGQEARLRCSPMKGHSHVYWYRQLPEEGLKFMVYLQKENIIDESGMPKERFSAEFPKEGPSILRIQQVVRGDSAAYFCASSGTGEPMNTEAFFGQGTRLTVV.

The rearrangement joins TRBV9 to TRBJ2-7, with 9 bases fitting TRBD2. Germline V gene lookup returns CDR1 SGDLS and CDR2 YYNGEE. The J segment lost 4 bases and the V segment lost 3 bases, leaving 8 bases of the junction unmatched. CDR3 length: 15 amino acids. CDR3 sequence (DNA): TGTGCCAGCAGCGCCTCCGGGACTAGCTCTTACGAGCAGTACTTC. It encodes CASSASGTSSYEQYF.

The chain recombines TRBV6-5 with TRBJ1-2; possibly TRBD1 for D (5 bases). V was cut by 5 bases and J by 7 bases, with 20 bases left in between. Germline assignment: CDR1 MNHEY and CDR2 SVGAGI. The CDR3 sequence is 15 residues long. CDR3 sequence: CASSAWDRTAPGYTF. The CDR3 DNA sequence: TGTGCCAGCAGTGCCTGGGACCGGACGGCACCTGGCTACACCTTC.

The genes are TRBV5-1 and TRBJ2-3; D possibly uses TRBD1 or TRBD2 (6 bases each). V lost 7 bases and J lost 8, with 17 bases in between. Germline V gene lookup returns CDR1 SGHRS and CDR2 YFSETQ. The CDR3 covers 13 residues. CDR3 in amino acids: CASGQTGVGTQYF. The DNA of the CDR3 is TGCGCCAGCGGACAGACGGGGGTAGGTACGCAGTATTTT.

V is TRBV19 and J is TRBJ1-1; D is possibly TRBD1 (6 bases). Between the trimmed V and J ends, which lost 1 base and 5 bases, there was a span of 14 bases. The CDR3 has 15 amino acids. Looked up from germline, CDR1 is LNHDA and CDR2 is SQIVND (reference sequence). This chain's CDR3 is CASSIVPGARTEAFF. CDR3 in DNA: TGTGCCAGTAGTATAGTACCGGGGGCGAGGACTGAAGCTTTCTTT.

J is TRBJ1-1 and V is TRBV7-3; 7 nucleotides line up with TRBD1. This CDR3 is 15 amino acids long. The germline V gene has CDR1 SGHTA and CDR2 FQGTGA. The trim removed 8 bases at V and 0 bases at J, leaving 9 bases unmatched. The CDR3 DNA sequence: TGTGCCAGCTCGCCCACAGGGGCGATGAACACTGAAGCTTTCTTT. Residues: CASSPTGAMNTEAFF.